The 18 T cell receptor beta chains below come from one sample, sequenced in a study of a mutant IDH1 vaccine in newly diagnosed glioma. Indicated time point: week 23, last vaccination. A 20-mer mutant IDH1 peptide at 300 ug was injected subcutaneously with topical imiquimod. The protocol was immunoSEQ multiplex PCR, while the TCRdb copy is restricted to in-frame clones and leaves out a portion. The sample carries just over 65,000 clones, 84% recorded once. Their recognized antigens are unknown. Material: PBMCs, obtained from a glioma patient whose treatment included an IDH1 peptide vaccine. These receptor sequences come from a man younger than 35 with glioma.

The CDR3 loop reads CSALAVAKNIQYF. CDR3 coding DNA: TGCAGCGCCCTAGCCGTAGCCAAAAACATTCAGTACTTC. V usage is TRBV29-1 and J usage is TRBJ2-4; D possibly corresponds to TRBD2 (5 bases). Germline CDR1 and CDR2: SQVTM and ANQGSEA. V was pared by 7 bases and J by 0 bases, with 10 bases between. The CDR3 has 13 residues.

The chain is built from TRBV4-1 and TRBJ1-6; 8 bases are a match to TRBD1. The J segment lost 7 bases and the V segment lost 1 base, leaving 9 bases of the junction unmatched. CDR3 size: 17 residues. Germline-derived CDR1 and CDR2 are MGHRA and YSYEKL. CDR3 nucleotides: TGCGCCAGCAGCCAAGTGTTGCAGGGGGCCAACAATTCACCCCTCCACTTT. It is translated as CASSQVLQGANNSPLHF.

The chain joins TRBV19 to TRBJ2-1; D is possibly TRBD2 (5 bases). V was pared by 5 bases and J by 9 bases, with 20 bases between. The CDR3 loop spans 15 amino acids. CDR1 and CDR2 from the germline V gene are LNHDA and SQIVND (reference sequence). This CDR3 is CASSPFGWERGEQFF. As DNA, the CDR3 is TGTGCCAGTAGTCCGTTCGGGTGGGAGCGTGGTGAGCAGTTCTTC.

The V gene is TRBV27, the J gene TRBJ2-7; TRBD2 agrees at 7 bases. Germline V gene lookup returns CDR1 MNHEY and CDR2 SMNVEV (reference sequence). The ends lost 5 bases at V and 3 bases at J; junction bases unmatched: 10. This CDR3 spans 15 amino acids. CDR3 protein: CASSAAGTIYYEQYF. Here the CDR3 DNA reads TGTGCCAGCAGTGCAGCCGGGACTATCTACTACGAGCAGTACTTC.

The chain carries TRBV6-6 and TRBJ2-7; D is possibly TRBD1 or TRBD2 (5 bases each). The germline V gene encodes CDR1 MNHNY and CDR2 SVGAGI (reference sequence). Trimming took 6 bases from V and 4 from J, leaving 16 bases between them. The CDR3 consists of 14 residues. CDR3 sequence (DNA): TGTGCCAGCAGGCCCCTGGGGGATTATTACGAGCAGTACTTC. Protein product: CASRPLGDYYEQYF.

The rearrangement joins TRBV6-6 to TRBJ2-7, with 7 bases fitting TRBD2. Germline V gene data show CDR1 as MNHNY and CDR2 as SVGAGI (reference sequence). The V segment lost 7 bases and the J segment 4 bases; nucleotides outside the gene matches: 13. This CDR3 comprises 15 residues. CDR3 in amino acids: CASMGGFAGVYEQYF. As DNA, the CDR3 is TGTGCCAGCATGGGGGGGTTTGCGGGAGTATACGAGCAGTACTTC.

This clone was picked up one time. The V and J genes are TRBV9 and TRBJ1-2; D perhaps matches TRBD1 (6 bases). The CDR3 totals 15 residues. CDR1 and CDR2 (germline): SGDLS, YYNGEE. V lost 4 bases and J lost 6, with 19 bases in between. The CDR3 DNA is TGTGCCAGCAGCCCTCGCCCGGGGGCGAATAATGGCTACACCTTC. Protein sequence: CASSPRPGANNGYTF.

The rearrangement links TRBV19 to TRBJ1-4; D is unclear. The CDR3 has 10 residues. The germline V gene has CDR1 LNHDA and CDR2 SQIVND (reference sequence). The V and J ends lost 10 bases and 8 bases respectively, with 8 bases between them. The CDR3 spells CATGGEKLFF. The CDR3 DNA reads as TGTGCCACCGGCGGAGAAAAACTGTTTTTT.

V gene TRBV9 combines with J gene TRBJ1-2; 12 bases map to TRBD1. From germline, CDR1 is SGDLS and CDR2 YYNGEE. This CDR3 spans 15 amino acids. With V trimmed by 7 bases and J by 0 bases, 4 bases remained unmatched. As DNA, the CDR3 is TGTGCCAGCGGGACAGGGGGCCAGGCTAACTATGGCTACACCTTC. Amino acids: CASGTGGQANYGYTF. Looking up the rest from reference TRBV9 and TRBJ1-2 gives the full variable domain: DSGVTQTPKHLITATGQRVTLRCSPRSGDLSVYWYQQSLDQGLQFLIQYYNGEERAKGNILERFSAQQFPDLHSELNLSSLELGDSALYFCASGTGGQANYGYTFGSGTRLTVV.

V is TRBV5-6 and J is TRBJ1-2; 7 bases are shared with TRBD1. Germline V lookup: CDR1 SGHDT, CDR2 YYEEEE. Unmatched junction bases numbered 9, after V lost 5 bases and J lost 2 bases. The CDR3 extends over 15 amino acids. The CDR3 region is CASRNVDRVNYGYTF. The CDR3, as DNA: TGTGCCAGCAGGAACGTAGACAGGGTGAACTATGGCTACACCTTC.

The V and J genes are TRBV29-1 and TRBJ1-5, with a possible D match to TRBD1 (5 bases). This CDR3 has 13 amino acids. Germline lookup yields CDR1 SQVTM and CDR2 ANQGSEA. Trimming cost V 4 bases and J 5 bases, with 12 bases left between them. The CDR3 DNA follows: TGCAGCGTTGGCAGGGCACCCTATCAGCCCCAGCATTTT. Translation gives CSVGRAPYQPQHF.

In DNA form, the CDR3 reads TGTGCCAGCAGTATCCAGGGTGGCGCTGAAGCTTTCTTT. Its translation: CASSIQGGAEAFF. The chain uses TRBV6-4 and TRBJ1-1, with TRBD1 as a possible D gene (5 bases). The germline V and J ends were trimmed by 5 bases and 6 bases, with 13 bases remaining between them. The CDR3 has 13 amino acids. Germline CDR1 is MRHNA and CDR2 is SNTAGT.

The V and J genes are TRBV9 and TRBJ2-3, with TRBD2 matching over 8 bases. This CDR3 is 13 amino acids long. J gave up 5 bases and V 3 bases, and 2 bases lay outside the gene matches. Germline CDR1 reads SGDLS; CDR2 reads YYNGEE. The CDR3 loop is CASSAGGVDTQYF. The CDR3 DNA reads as TGTGCCAGCAGCGCCGGGGGGGTAGATACGCAGTATTTT. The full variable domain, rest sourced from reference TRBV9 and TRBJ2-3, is DSGVTQTPKHLITATGQRVTLRCSPRSGDLSVYWYQQSLDQGLQFLIQYYNGEERAKGNILERFSAQQFPDLHSELNLSSLELGDSALYFCASSAGGVDTQYFGPGTRLTVL.

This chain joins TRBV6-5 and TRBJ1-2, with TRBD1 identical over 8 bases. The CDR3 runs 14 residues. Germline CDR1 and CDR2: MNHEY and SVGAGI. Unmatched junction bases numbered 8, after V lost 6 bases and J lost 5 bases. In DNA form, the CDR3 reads TGTGCCAGCAGACTCCAGGGGGCTCGGTATGGCTACACCTTC. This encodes CASRLQGARYGYTF.

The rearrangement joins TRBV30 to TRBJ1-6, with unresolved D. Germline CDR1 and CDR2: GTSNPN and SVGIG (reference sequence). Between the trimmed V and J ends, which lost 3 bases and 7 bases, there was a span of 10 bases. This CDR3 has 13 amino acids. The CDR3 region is CAWRVSPNSPLHF. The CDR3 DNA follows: TGTGCCTGGAGGGTGTCTCCGAATTCACCCCTCCACTTT.

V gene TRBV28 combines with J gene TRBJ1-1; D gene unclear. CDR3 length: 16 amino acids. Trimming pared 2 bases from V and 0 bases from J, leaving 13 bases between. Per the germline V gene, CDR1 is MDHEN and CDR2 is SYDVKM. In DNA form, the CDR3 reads TGTGCCAGCAGTTTACTCCTGACGGAAATGAACACTGAAGCTTTCTTT. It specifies CASSLLLTEMNTEAFF.

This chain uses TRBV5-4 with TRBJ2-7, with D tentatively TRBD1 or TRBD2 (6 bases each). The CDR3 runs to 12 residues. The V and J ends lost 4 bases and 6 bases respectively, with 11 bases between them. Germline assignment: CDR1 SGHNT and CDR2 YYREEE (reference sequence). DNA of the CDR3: TGTGCCAGCAGCAAGGGGGGCCGCGAGCAGTACTTC. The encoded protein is CASSKGGREQYF. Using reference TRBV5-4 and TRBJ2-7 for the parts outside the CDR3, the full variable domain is ETGVTQSPTHLIKTRGQQVTLRCSSQSGHNTVSWYQQALGQGPQFIFQYYREEENGRGNFPPRFSGLQFPNYSSELNVNALELDDSALYLCASSKGGREQYFGPGTRLTVT.

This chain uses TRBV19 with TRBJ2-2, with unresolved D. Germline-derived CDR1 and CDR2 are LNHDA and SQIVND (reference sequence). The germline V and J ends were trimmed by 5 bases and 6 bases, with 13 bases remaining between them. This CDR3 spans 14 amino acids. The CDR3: CASSPGRSPGELFF. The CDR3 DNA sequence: TGTGCCAGTAGTCCCGGGCGATCCCCCGGGGAGCTGTTTTTT.